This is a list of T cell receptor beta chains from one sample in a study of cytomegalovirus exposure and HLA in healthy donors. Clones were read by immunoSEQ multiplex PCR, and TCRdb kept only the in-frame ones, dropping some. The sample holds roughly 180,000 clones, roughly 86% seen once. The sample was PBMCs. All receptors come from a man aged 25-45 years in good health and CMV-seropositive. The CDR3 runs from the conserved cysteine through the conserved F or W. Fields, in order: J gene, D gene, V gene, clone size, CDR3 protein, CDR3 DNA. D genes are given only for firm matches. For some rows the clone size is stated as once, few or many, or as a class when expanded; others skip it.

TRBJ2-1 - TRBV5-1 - CASSRIADGGVNEQFF TGCGCCAGCAGCAGAATAGCGGACGGTGGAGTCAATGAGCAGTTCTTC
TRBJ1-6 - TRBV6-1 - CASSDFLRQAGSPLHF TGTGCCAGCAGTGATTTCCTCCGGCAGGCTGGATCACCCCTCCACTTT
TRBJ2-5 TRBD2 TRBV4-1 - CASSQVRAGGGETQYF TGCGCCAGCAGCCAAGTTCGGGCGGGAGGGGGAGAGACCCAGTACTTC
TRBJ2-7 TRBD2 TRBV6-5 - CASSILGGGSYEQYF TGTGCCAGCAGTATACTCGGCGGGGGGTCCTACGAGCAGTACTTC
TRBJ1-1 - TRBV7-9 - CASSFLPGRANTEAFF TGTGCCAGCAGCTTTCTCCCGGGACGGGCGAACACTGAAGCTTTCTTT
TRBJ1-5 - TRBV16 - CASSQEGGQPQHF TGTGCCAGCAGCCAAGAGGGGGGTCAGCCCCAGCATTTT
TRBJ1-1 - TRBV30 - CAWSDVLNTEAFF TGTGCCTGGAGTGATGTTTTGAACACTGAAGCTTTCTTT
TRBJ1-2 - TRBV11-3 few CASSLDPNYGYTF TGTGCCAGCAGCTTAGACCCCAACTATGGCTACACCTTC
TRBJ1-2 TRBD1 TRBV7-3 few CASSPGQGKVGYTF TGTGCCAGCAGCCCCGGACAGGGAAAGGTTGGCTACACCTTC
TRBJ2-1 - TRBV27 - CASTSRRGSHYNEQFF TGTGCCAGCACTTCAAGGCGGGGCTCCCACTACAATGAGCAGTTCTTC
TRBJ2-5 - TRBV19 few CASSIQETQYF TGTGCCAGTAGTATCCAAGAGACCCAGTACTTC
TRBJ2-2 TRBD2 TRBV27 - CASSVAGGPRDTGELFF TGTGCCAGCAGTGTCGCGGGAGGGCCTAGAGACACCGGGGAGCTGTTTTTT
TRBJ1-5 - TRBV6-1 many CASSGGTENQPQHF TGTGCCAGCAGTGGCGGGACTGAGAATCAGCCCCAGCATTTT
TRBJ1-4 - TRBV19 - CASTRRGDEKLFF TGTGCCAGTACCCGACGGGGGGATGAAAAACTGTTTTTT
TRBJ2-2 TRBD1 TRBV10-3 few CAISDFGTEELFF TGTGCCATCAGTGATTTTGGGACAGAGGAGCTGTTTTTT
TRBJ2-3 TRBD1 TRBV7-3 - CASSSQGPPQDTQYF TGTGCCAGCAGCTCACAGGGGCCGCCCCAAGATACGCAGTATTTT
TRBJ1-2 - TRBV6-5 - CTANPTGLGGYTF TGTACCGCCAACCCAACAGGGTTGGGTGGCTACACCTTC
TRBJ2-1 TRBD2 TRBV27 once CASIPGTSGASSYNEQFF TGTGCCAGCATCCCCGGGACTAGCGGGGCCTCTTCCTACAATGAGCAGTTCTTC
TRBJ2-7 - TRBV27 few CASSLRGAIEQYF TGTGCCAGCAGTTTAAGGGGTGCGATCGAGCAGTACTTC
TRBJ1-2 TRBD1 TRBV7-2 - CASSLGQGVSYGYTF TGTGCCAGCAGCCTCGGACAGGGGGTATCCTATGGCTACACCTTC
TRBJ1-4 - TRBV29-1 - CSVLGTAATNEKLFF TGCAGCGTCCTTGGGACGGCTGCAACTAATGAAAAACTGTTTTTT
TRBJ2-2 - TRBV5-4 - CASSPGPIPTGELFF TGTGCCAGCAGCCCTGGTCCGATCCCCACCGGGGAGCTGTTTTTT